These 15 T cell receptor beta chains were all obtained from the same sample, sequenced in a study of vaccination and CD4 T cells after COVID-19. The antigens for these receptors are not known. The Oncomine TCR Beta short-read assay generated sequence data from the DNA of cultured CD4+ T cells. TCRdb passed the PCR reads through MiXCR, listing each CDR3 protein once. The data show approximately 20,000 distinct CDR3 sequences, approximately 22% seen once. Described treatment: approximately nine-day PBMC culture with coronavirus spike peptide pools or control peptides (ViraFEST assay). Specimen: cultured CD4+ T cells from blood. These TCRs come from a human donor with COVID-19.

The chain joins TRBV2 to TRBJ2-4; D is possibly TRBD1 or TRBD2 (5 bases each). The CDR3 is 15 amino acids. From germline, CDR1 is SNHLY and CDR2 FYNNEI. Trimming shortened V by 7 bases and J by 7 bases, and 20 bases separated the two germline ends. The CDR3: CASTNPGTPGNIQYF. Written as DNA, the CDR3 is TGTGCCAGCACTAACCCCGGGACCCCCGGGAACATTCAGTACTTC. The complete variable domain, with remaining parts taken from reference TRBV2 and TRBJ2-4, reads EPEVTQTPSHQVTQMGQEVILRCVPISNHLYFYWYRQILGQKVEFLVSFYNNEISEKSEIFDDQFSVERPDGSNFTLKIRSTKLEDSAMYFCASTNPGTPGNIQYFGAGTRLSVL.

A few counts support this clonotype. V and J are TRBV6-1 and TRBJ1-5; maybe TRBD1 (5 bases). CDR3 length: 14 amino acids. Germline CDR1 and CDR2: MNHNS and SASEGT. The V end was cut by 3 bases, the J end by 4 bases, with 10 bases between. The CDR3 loop is CASSDGGGNQPQHF. CDR3 nucleotide sequence: TGTGCCAGCAGTGACGGGGGGGGGAATCAGCCCCAGCATTTT.

The V call is TRBV28, the J call TRBJ1-2, with D maybe TRBD1 (5 bases). Trimming cost V 6 bases and J 8 bases, with 22 bases left between them. Germline V CDR1 and CDR2: MDHEN, SYDVKM. This CDR3 comprises 15 residues. CDR3 in amino acids: CASSPPGRGQGGYTF. Here the CDR3 DNA reads TGTGCCAGCAGCCCCCCCGGGCGGGGCCAAGGGGGCTACACCTTC.

The rearrangement joins TRBV11-2 to TRBJ2-7; possibly TRBD1 for D (6 bases). The germline CDR1 and CDR2 sequences are SGHAT and FQNNGV. There are 12 residues in the CDR3. V gave up 6 bases and J gave up 6 bases, with 12 bases separating them. Here the CDR3 reads CASRPTGLEQYF. The CDR3 nucleotides are TGTGCCAGCAGGCCCACAGGGCTCGAGCAGTACTTC.

V and J are TRBV7-9 and TRBJ1-4, with D possibly TRBD1 on 6 matching bases. Looked up from germline, CDR1 is SEHNR and CDR2 is FQNEAQ (reference sequence). This CDR3 is 14 amino acids long. The V gene lost 7 bases and the J gene lost 3 bases, with 12 bases spanning the gap. CDR3 sequence: CASNRESSNEKLFF. DNA for the CDR3: TGTGCCAGCAACAGGGAATCCTCTAATGAAAAACTGTTTTTT.

The V call is TRBV20-1, the J call TRBJ2-2; D call uncertain. CDR1 and CDR2 from the germline V gene are DFQATT and SNEGSKA (reference sequence). The CDR3 length is 12 residues. Trimming pared 2 bases from V and 2 bases from J, leaving 3 bases between. CDR3 loop: CSARLNTGELFF. The CDR3 DNA follows: TGCAGTGCTAGACTAAACACCGGGGAGCTGTTTTTT.

By share, this clonotype ranks as medium-sized. The chain carries TRBV20-1 and TRBJ2-3, with D maybe TRBD1 (5 bases). This CDR3 contains 11 residues. The V gene's germline CDR1 is DFQATT and CDR2 SNEGSKA (reference sequence). CDR3 loop: CRAQGPDTQYF. As DNA, the CDR3 is TGCAGGGCTCAGGGTCCAGATACGCAGTATTTT.

The chain combines TRBV7-9 with TRBJ2-7; D may match TRBD1 or TRBD2 (5 bases each). V lost 2 bases, J lost 5 bases, and 13 bases lay in between. The V gene's germline CDR1 is SEHNR and CDR2 FQNEAQ (reference sequence). CDR3 length: 14 residues. In DNA, the CDR3 is TGTGCCAGCAGCTTACTTGGGGGAAAGGACGAGCAGTACTTC. Protein: CASSLLGGKDEQYF.

This clonotype occurred a few times. The J gene is TRBJ1-5, the V gene TRBV20-1; the match to TRBD1 covers 11 bases. This CDR3 comprises 15 residues. Germline loops: CDR1 DFQATT, CDR2 SNEGSKA (reference sequence). V shed 6 bases, J shed 7 bases, and the junction held 11 bases outside the gene matches. CDR3 protein: CSASRDRGSGQPQHF. The CDR3 coding sequence is TGCAGTGCCAGCCGGGACAGGGGGTCGGGACAGCCCCAGCATTTT.

This clonotype came up a few times. The genes are TRBV12-3 or TRBV12-4 and TRBJ2-1, with 7 positions matching TRBD1. CDR3 size: 17 residues. Trimming removed 6 bases from V and 9 bases from J; junction bases left unmatched: 20. The CDR3 nucleotides are TGTGCCAGCAGACCCTCCGCAGGGGGTCGAGTCGGAGGTGAGCAGTTCTTC. It encodes CASRPSAGGRVGGEQFF.

This clonotype was seen a few times. V usage is TRBV7-2 and J usage is TRBJ2-2, with D unresolved. CDR1 and CDR2 (germline): SGHTA, FQGNSA. V was clipped by 7 bases and J by 0 bases, with 9 bases between them. CDR3 length: 14 amino acids. CDR3: CASIARTNTGELFF. Here the CDR3 DNA reads TGTGCCAGCATCGCCCGAACGAACACCGGGGAGCTGTTTTTT.

This clonotype has just a few counts. The chain couples TRBV7-6 to TRBJ2-3; TRBD2 aligns across 11 bases. Losses at the gene ends were 3 bases for V and 0 bases for J; bases not matched to a gene: 8. This CDR3 contains 18 residues. Per the germline V gene, CDR1 is SGHVS and CDR2 is FNYEAQ. CDR3 sequence (DNA): TGTGCCAGCAGCTTGGGTGCTAGCGGGGGGTCTAGCACAGATACGCAGTATTTT. Translation: CASSLGASGGSSTDTQYF.

This chain uses TRBV7-9 with TRBJ2-7, with 11 bases lining up with TRBD1. The germline V gene has CDR1 SEHNR and CDR2 FQNEAQ (reference sequence). V trimming: 3 bases; J trimming: 7 bases; junction bases outside the gene matches: 5. CDR3 length: 14 amino acids. The CDR3 nucleotides are TGTGCCAGCAGCTTTTCGGACAGGGGGCGGGAGCAGTACTTC. Translating gives CASSFSDRGREQYF.

The chain's CDR3 is CASSPAQTAFF. The CDR3 region has the DNA TGTGCCAGCAGCCCAGCCCAGACGGCTTTCTTT. The chain carries TRBV11-2 and TRBJ1-1; D is undetermined. Looked up from germline, CDR1 is SGHAT and CDR2 is FQNNGV. Trimming cost V 5 bases and J 11 bases, with 12 bases left between them. The CDR3 loop spans 11 amino acids.

This chain links TRBV30 with TRBJ2-7; 7 bases map to TRBD1. Germline CDR1 reads GTSNPN; CDR2 reads SVGIG (reference sequence). Trimming cost V 1 base and J 1 base; bases outside gene matches: 10. The CDR3 has 16 residues. The CDR3 loop reads CAWSGKGAKWSYEQYF. CDR3 nucleotide sequence: TGTGCCTGGAGTGGAAAGGGGGCAAAATGGTCCTACGAGCAGTACTTC.